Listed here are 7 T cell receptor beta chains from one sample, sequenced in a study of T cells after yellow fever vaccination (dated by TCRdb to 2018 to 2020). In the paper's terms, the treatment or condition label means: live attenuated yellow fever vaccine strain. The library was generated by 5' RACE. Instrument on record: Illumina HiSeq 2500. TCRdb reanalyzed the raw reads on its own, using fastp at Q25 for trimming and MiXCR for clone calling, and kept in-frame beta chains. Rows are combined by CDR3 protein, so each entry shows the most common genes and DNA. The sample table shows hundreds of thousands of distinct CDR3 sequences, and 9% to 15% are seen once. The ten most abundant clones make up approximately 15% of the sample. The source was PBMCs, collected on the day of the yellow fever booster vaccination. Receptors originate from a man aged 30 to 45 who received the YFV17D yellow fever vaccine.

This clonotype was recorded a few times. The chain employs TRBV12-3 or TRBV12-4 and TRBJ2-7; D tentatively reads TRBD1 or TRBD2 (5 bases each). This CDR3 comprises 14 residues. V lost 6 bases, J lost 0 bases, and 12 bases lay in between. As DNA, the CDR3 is TGTGCCAGCAGAGCCGGGACCAACTCCTACGAGCAGTACTTC. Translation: CASRAGTNSYEQYF.

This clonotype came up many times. The CDR3 sequence: CASSLGEGWLAGGPLLSYEQYF. The CDR3 nucleotides read TGTGCCAGCAGCTTAGGTGAGGGATGGCTAGCGGGAGGGCCATTACTTTCCTACGAGCAGTACTTC. V is TRBV13 and J is TRBJ2-7; 12 bases fit TRBD2. The trim removed 0 bases at V and 1 base at J, leaving 19 bases unmatched. This CDR3 is built from 22 residues. Germline values: CDR1 PRHDT, CDR2 FYEKMQ (reference sequence).

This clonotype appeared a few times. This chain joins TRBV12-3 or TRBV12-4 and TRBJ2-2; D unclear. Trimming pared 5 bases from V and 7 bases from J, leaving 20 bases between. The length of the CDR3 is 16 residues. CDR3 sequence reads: CASSLRRSPTGGELFF. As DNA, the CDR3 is TGTGCCAGCAGTCTCCGTCGGTCCCCCACGGGCGGGGAGCTGTTTTTT.

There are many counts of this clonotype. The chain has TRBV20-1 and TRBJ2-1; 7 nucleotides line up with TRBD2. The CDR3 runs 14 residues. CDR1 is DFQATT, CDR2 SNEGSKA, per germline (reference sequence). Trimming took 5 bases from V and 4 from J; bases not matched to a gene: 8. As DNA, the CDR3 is TGCAGTGCTGAGGCCCATAGCGGGTACAATGAGCAGTTCTTC. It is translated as CSAEAHSGYNEQFF.

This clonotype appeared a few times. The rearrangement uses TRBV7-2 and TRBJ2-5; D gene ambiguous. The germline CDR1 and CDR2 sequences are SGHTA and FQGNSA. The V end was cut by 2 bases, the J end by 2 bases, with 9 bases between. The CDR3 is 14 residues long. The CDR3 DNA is TGTGCCAGCAGCTTATCATCGTTTCAAGAGACCCAGTACTTC. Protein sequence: CASSLSSFQETQYF.

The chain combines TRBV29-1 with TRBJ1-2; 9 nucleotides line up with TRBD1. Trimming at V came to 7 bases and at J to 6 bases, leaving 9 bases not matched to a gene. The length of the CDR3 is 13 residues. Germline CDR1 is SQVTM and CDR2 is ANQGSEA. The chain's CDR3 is CSAGTGTTDGYTF. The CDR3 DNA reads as TGCAGCGCAGGGACAGGGACTACGGATGGCTACACCTTC.

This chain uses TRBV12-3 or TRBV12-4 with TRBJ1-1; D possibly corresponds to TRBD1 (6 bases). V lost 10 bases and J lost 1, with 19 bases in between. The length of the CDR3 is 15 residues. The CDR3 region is CATMPGTGTNTEAFF. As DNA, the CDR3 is TGTGCCACCATGCCCGGAACAGGGACGAACACTGAAGCTTTCTTT.